The rows below give T cell receptor beta chains drawn from one sample of a study of blood T cell repertoires in COVID-19. The repertoire was sequenced with immunoSEQ multiplex PCR; TCRdb's copy has only in-frame clones and lacks some. The table has around 220,000 clones, roughly 80% seen once. Sample: peripheral blood. The receptors derive from a human donor in a cohort sampled during active COVID-19. Each CDR3 is given with its conserved first and last residue. A D gene is named only where the DNA matches it firmly. Rows give clone size only sometimes, using once, few, many, or a class for an expanded clone.

TRBD2 TRBJ2-7 - TRBV19 TGTGCCAGCAAAGCGGGAGGGAACTCCTACGAGCAGTACTTC CASKAGGNSYEQYF
TRBD2 TRBJ2-1 - TRBV6-5 TGTGCCAGCACAACTAGCGGGAAAAATGAGCAGTTCTTC CASTTSGKNEQFF
- TRBJ2-2 - TRBV5-4 TGTGCCAGCAGCTTGGCAGGACTGCGTGGGGAGCTGTTTTTT CASSLAGLRGELFF
TRBD1 TRBJ2-6 - TRBV9 TGTGCCAGCAGCGTAGCACCACTGACAGGGACTGGGGCCAACGTCCTGACTTTC CASSVAPLTGTGANVLTF
TRBD1 TRBJ2-7 - TRBV4-1 TGCGCCAGCAGCCAAGTCGCAGGGGGCGGCGAGCAGTACTTC CASSQVAGGGEQYF
- TRBJ2-5 - TRBV9 TGTGCCAGCAGCGACAACCAAGAGACCCAGTACTTC CASSDNQETQYF
- TRBJ1-2 - TRBV9 TGTGCCAGCAGCCTGGCGGATAACTATGGCTACACCTTC CASSLADNYGYTF
TRBD1 TRBJ1-2 - TRBV27 TGTGCCAGCAGTAGACAGGGAGGCAACTATGGCTACACCTTC CASSRQGGNYGYTF
TRBD2 TRBJ2-1 - TRBV19 TGTGCCAGTAAAGGGTGGCTAGCGGGAGAGGATGAGCAGTTCTTC CASKGWLAGEDEQFF
- TRBJ1-2 - TRBV7-2 TGTGCCAGCAGCTCACAACTAGGCGGTGGCTACACCTTC CASSSQLGGGYTF
- TRBJ1-2 - TRBV27 TGTGCCAGCAGTTTATGGGCAGAAAAAAACTATGGCTACACCTTC CASSLWAEKNYGYTF
TRBD2 TRBJ2-7 - TRBV19 TGTGCCAGTAGTCGGACTAGTGACTACGAGCAGTACTTC CASSRTSDYEQYF
TRBD1 TRBJ1-1 - TRBV5-4 TGTGCCAGCAGTCCCGGGACAGGGAAAACTGAAGCTTTCTTT CASSPGTGKTEAFF
- TRBJ1-6 - TRBV7-9 TGTGCCAGCAGCCCCGCGGGTGGGCTTGGTTCACCCCTCCACTTT CASSPAGGLGSPLHF
TRBD2 TRBJ2-5 - TRBV28 TGTGCCAGCAGTTTCGCAGCGGGGGAGGGACAAGAGACCCAGTACTTC CASSFAAGEGQETQYF
TRBD1 TRBJ2-7 - TRBV6-6 TGTGCCAGCAGCCCCGACAGGGGGGTCGTCGAGCAGTACTTC CASSPDRGVVEQYF
TRBD2 TRBJ2-7 - TRBV19 TGTGCCAGTAGTCCAAGGACTAGCGGGGACTACGAGCAGTACTTC CASSPRTSGDYEQYF
TRBD2 TRBJ2-1 - TRBV7-3 TGTGCCAGCAGCCCCAGCGGGAGGAACCCCAATGAGCAGTTCTTC CASSPSGRNPNEQFF
- TRBJ1-1 - TRBV24-1 TGTGCCACCAGTGATAGAGACACTGAAGCTTTCTTT CATSDRDTEAFF
- TRBJ2-1 many TRBV28 TGTGCCAGCAGACCTCGGGACTTTTACTACAATGAGCAGTTCTTC CASRPRDFYYNEQFF
- TRBJ1-1 - TRBV4-1 TGCGCCAGCAGCCAAGAGTTCGGGGGGACCATTGTGAATGAAGCTTTCTTT CASSQEFGGTIVNEAFF
- TRBJ1-1 - TRBV18 TGTGCCAGCTCACCATCGTTGAACACTGAAGCTTTCTTT CASSPSLNTEAFF
- TRBJ2-7 - TRBV24-1 TGTGCCACCAGTGAATTCCGGGACAATGGTGTCTACGAGCAGTACTTC CATSEFRDNGVYEQYF
TRBD1 TRBJ1-2 - TRBV6-5 TGTGCCAGCAGGACCTCCGGGACAGGGGTTGGCTACACCTTC CASRTSGTGVGYTF
TRBD2 TRBJ2-2 many TRBV6-5 TGTGCCAGCAACCGGCTAGCGGATAACACCGGGGAGCTGTTTTTT CASNRLADNTGELFF
- TRBJ2-7 - TRBV12-3/TRBV12-4 TGTGCCAGCAGTTTTAGCTTGGGCTACGAGCAGTACTTC CASSFSLGYEQYF
TRBD1 TRBJ2-3 - TRBV24-1 TGTGCCACCAGGCCCGGGACAGGGGGTCCAGATACGCAGTATTTT CATRPGTGGPDTQYF
TRBD2 TRBJ2-7 few TRBV27 TGTGCCAGCAGACGACTAGCGGAAAGCTCCTACGAGCAGTACTTC CASRRLAESSYEQYF
TRBD2 TRBJ2-1 - TRBV28 TGTGCCAGCAAGGTCCTAGCGGGATTCAGTGAGCAGTTCTTC CASKVLAGFSEQFF
TRBD2 TRBJ2-7 - TRBV30 TGTGCCTGGAGCCCCTCCAGCGGGATCAAAATCTACGAGCAGTACTTC CAWSPSSGIKIYEQYF
- TRBJ2-7 - TRBV29-1 TGCAGCGCCCTGGTCACGTGGGGGCCCGCGGGCTACGAGCAGTACTTC CSALVTWGPAGYEQYF
- TRBJ2-7 - TRBV9 TGTGCCAGCAGCGTAGCTGGAGGGGGGGGGACCTACGAGCAGTACTTC CASSVAGGGGTYEQYF
TRBD1 TRBJ2-7 - TRBV5-1 TGCGCCAGCAGCTTGGGCCCGCGGGACAGGGACTACGAGCAGTACTTC CASSLGPRDRDYEQYF
- TRBJ2-7 - TRBV9 TGTGCCAGCAGCGTAGGAGGGAGTTCCTACGAGCAGTACTTC CASSVGGSSYEQYF
TRBD2 TRBJ2-3 few TRBV28 TGTGCCACTAAAGGGACTAGCGGTAGCACAGATACGCAGTATTTT CATKGTSGSTDTQYF
- TRBJ2-5 - TRBV7-9 TGTGCCAGCAGCCCAGGGACATCGTTTCAAGAGACCCAGTACTTC CASSPGTSFQETQYF
- TRBJ1-1 few TRBV25-1 TGTGCCAGCAGTGAATTTGTGCGAGGAACTGAAGCTTTCTTT CASSEFVRGTEAFF